This TCR beta chain appears in the sequencing data of a study of cytotoxic CD8 clonotypes in ibrutinib-treated CLL (TCRdb year 2021). For context, the study as a whole: The cohort included roughly 15 treatment-naive and roughly 10 relapsed/refractory patients; about 18 were IGHV unmutated. Partial responses were observed in about 25 patients and complete responses in 2; after a median follow-up of around 64 months, remission was maintained in 14 patients and progression was observed in approximately 12. The response samples were drawn at a median of approximately 12 months into treatment, with a range of about 6 to 40 months. On average, each sample had 255,043 productive templates and tens of thousands of productive rearrangements. Longitudinal samples were available for about 30% of the 86 trial participants. Cryopreserved peripheral blood mononuclear cells were obtained prior to treatment, at the time of response, and at either disease progression or sustained remission. Patients were still on ibrutinib when every remission and progressive disease sample was collected.

On this clone: No cognate antigen has been identified for it. Base quality data are lacking; no much larger clone is found one base away.

Taken with the paper, the label for time point translates to: more than 10 months on ibrutinib. Around 2 micrograms of genomic DNA were extracted from cryopreserved PBMCs for TCR beta library preparation. High-throughput TCR beta sequencing was performed on longitudinal blood samples from CLL patients receiving ibrutinib monotherapy. The patients took part in an open-label, single-center phase 2 trial of ibrutinib monotherapy. On a MiSeq, deep resolution sequencing aimed for a depth between 1 in 1 million and 1 in 200,000 T cells, with each clonotype covered approximately 10x on average. TCR beta libraries were generated with the immunoSEQ hsTCRB Kit. Per the authors' processing: Data were analyzed with ImmunoSEQ Data Assistant and ImmunoSEQ Analyzer, with V, D and J genes assigned per IMGT definitions. Clonality, which ranges from 0 to 1, was calculated by subtracting the normalized Shannon entropy of productive rearrangement frequencies from one. Only overrepresented clonotypes making up at least 0.05% of the repertoire of each patient were included in the public clonotype analysis. Repertoires from about a dozen age-matched healthy donors in immuneACCESS were used as clonality controls. In TCRdb, the immuneACCESS table is reduced to in-frame sequences with V and J assigned. These tables do not hold every clone; where another copy was compared, an unresolved V gene accounts for under half, and the others remain unexplained. The V and J calls and clone size come from that table; D and trimming were worked out from the DNA. Recorded for this sample are more than 110,000 clones; 75% to 95% of them occurred a single time. The ten largest clones represent approximately 11% of the sample.

V is pared back by 6 bases and J by 4 bases, with 10 bases lying between the germline termini. Its CDR3 holds 12 amino acids, cysteine through phenylalanine. Left in the record is the CDR3 DNA by itself, 36 bases read in frame from the first base. Taken from the germline V gene, the CDR1 and CDR2 loops are MDHEN and SYDVKM. General conclusions and limits of the study: Sampling times were not matched between patients in sustained remission and patients whose disease was progressing, and lymph node repertoires were not examined. At baseline, clonality was higher than in age-matched healthy donors and showed a strong correlation with circulating CD8+ T-cell counts. Public clonotypes were rare and either shrank or stayed stable during treatment, and the rise in clonality at ibrutinib response reflected expansion of private clonotypes. At ibrutinib response clonality went up, during sustained remission it held steady, and at progression it dropped back toward baseline.

The specimen was PBMCs, collected after 12 months of ibrutinib treatment. The TCR originated in a human donor with chronic lymphocytic leukemia. The chain is encoded by TRBV28 joined to TRBJ2-7; no D gene can be assigned with confidence. For the CDR3, the sequence is CASSTMGYEQYF. The DNA sequence is as follows: TGTGCCAGCAGCACCATGGGATACGAGCAGTACTTC.